The rows below give T cell receptor beta chains drawn from one sample of a study of blood T cells in healthy people across ages. TCRdb itself ran the 5' RACE reads through MiXCR, one entry per CDR3 protein. The sample gives around 1.5 million distinct CDR3 sequences, about 40% of which show up once; 7.9% is in the top ten. Sample: blood. Every receptor here comes from a woman under 30 in good health. Each CDR3 is given with its conserved first and last residue. Each record gives: V gene, clone size, D gene, J gene, CDR3 DNA, CDR3 protein. A D gene is named only where the DNA matches it firmly. For some rows the clone size is stated as once, few or many, or as a class when expanded; others skip it.

>TRBV28|-|TRBD2|TRBJ2-7
TGTGCCAGCAGTTTAAGGGGTTGGGGGAGGGGTAACCACGAGCAGTACTTC
CASSLRGWGRGNHEQYF
>TRBV20-1|-|-|TRBJ2-7
TGCAGTGCTCCCACTTATGACAGGAGCTCCTACGAGCAGTACTTC
CSAPTYDRSSYEQYF
>TRBV12-3/TRBV12-4|-|TRBD1|TRBJ1-1
TGTGCCAGCAGTTTATGGACAGGGGGTCAGAATGAAGCTTTCTTT
CASSLWTGGQNEAFF
>TRBV6-6|-|TRBD2|TRBJ2-1
TGTGCCAGCAGGGTAGCGGGAGTACCGTACAATGAGCAGTTCTTC
CASRVAGVPYNEQFF
>TRBV5-6|-|-|TRBJ2-1
TGTGCCAGCAGTTTTCCGGGACTTAAAAGCGAGCAGTTCTTC
CASSFPGLKSEQFF
>TRBV30|-|TRBD1|TRBJ2-7
TGTGCCTGGAGTGGGCCCGGGACAGGGACTATTCACTCCTACGAGCAGTACTTC
CAWSGPGTGTIHSYEQYF
>TRBV12-3/TRBV12-4|-|TRBD2|TRBJ2-2
TGTGCCAGCACCCTCGGACTAGCGGGGGGCGGGGAGCTGTTTTTT
CASTLGLAGGGELFF
>TRBV4-1|many|TRBD2|TRBJ2-3
TGCGCCAGCAGCCAGACTAGCCCCGTCACAGATACGCAGTATTTT
CASSQTSPVTDTQYF
>TRBV10-3|-|-|TRBJ1-2
TGTGCCATCAAGGGATTAGACCCCGGAGACCCCGATTACGGCTACACCTTC
CAIKGLDPGDPDYGYTF
>TRBV11-2|once|TRBD1|TRBJ1-1
TGTGCCAGCAGCTTAGGATTAGGGACAGCTGGCACTGAAGCTTTCTTT
CASSLGLGTAGTEAFF
>TRBV27|-|-|TRBJ1-1
TGTGCCAGCAGTTCCCAAGACTACACTGAAGCTTTCTTT
CASSSQDYTEAFF
>TRBV7-2|few|-|TRBJ2-2
TGTGCCAGCAGCCTAAGTCCTAGCGAAACGAACACCGGGGAGCTGTTTTTT
CASSLSPSETNTGELFF
>TRBV10-3|-|-|TRBJ2-7
TGTGCCATCAGTGAGTCTTTCGAGCAGTACTTC
CAISESFEQYF
>TRBV28|-|TRBD1|TRBJ2-3
TGTGCCAGCATCCGGGGGGACAGGGGGACAGATACGCAGTATTTT
CASIRGDRGTDTQYF
>TRBV9|-|TRBD1|TRBJ1-2
TGTGCCAGCAGCGTAGCTACTGGAGGGGGCGGCGGCTACACCTTC
CASSVATGGGGGYTF
>TRBV27|few|TRBD2|TRBJ2-7
TGTGCCAGCACTCCCCTAAAGGGACTAGCGGGTCTCTCCTACGAGCAGTACTTC
CASTPLKGLAGLSYEQYF
>TRBV27|-|TRBD1|TRBJ2-1
TGTGCCAGCGGAGTTGGCGGGACAGGACGGCAGTTCTTC
CASGVGGTGRQFF
>TRBV12-5|-|-|TRBJ2-2
TGTGCTAGTGCCCCCCGGAACACCGGGGAGCTGTTTTTT
CASAPRNTGELFF
>TRBV3-1|-|TRBD1|TRBJ2-6
TGTGCCAGCAGCAGAAACAGGGGTATTCGTGCCAACGTCCTGACTTTC
CASSRNRGIRANVLTF
>TRBV9|-|-|TRBJ2-5
TGTGCCAGCAGCGATGGACTTAGCTCCTACAATGAGCAGTACTTC
CASSDGLSSYNEQYF
>TRBV4-1|-|-|TRBJ1-2
TGCGCCAGCAGCCAAGTTCACAGCTATGGCTACACCTTC
CASSQVHSYGYTF
>TRBV29-1|-|-|TRBJ1-2
TGCAGCGTGGGAACACGTACACCTAACTATGGCTACACCTTC
CSVGTRTPNYGYTF
>TRBV4-1|few|-|TRBJ2-7
TGCGCCAGCAGCCGGATAGCGGACTCCTACGAGCAGTACTTC
CASSRIADSYEQYF
>TRBV6-1|-|-|TRBJ2-7
TGTGCCAGCAGAATGCCGGGGACTGGTCCTCTCGTGCAGTACTTC
CASRMPGTGPLVQYF
>TRBV20-1|-|-|TRBJ1-5
TGCAGTGCCCGACTGGGCGGGGATCAGCCCCAGCATTTT
CSARLGGDQPQHF
>TRBV25-1|-|-|TRBJ2-7
TGTGCCAGCAGTGACGTCGGATGGGCAGCAACCTACGAGCAGTACTTC
CASSDVGWAATYEQYF
>TRBV20-1|-|-|TRBJ2-1
TGCAGTGCTAATGAGATGCTGAATGAGCAGTTCTTC
CSANEMLNEQFF
>TRBV12-3/TRBV12-4|once|TRBD1|TRBJ2-7
TGTGCCAGCAGTTCACAGGGGATTGCCTACGAGCAGTACTTC
CASSSQGIAYEQYF
>TRBV3-1|few|-|TRBJ2-7
TGTGCCAGCAGCCAAGCTTGGCGGGACTACGAGCAGTACTTC
CASSQAWRDYEQYF
>TRBV4-1|few|-|TRBJ2-5
TGCGCCAGCAGCCAAGTGAGGGGTCACACCTATGAGCAGTACTTC
CASSQVRGHTYEQYF
>TRBV11-2|-|-|TRBJ2-4
TGTGCCAGCAGCTTCCCGGGACTCATTCAGTACTTC
CASSFPGLIQYF
>TRBV14|few|TRBD1|TRBJ1-2
TGTGCCAGCAGCCGGGACAGGGCGGCTGGCTACACCTTC
CASSRDRAAGYTF
>TRBV12-3/TRBV12-4|many|TRBD2|TRBJ2-7
TGTGCCAGCAGTCCGGGACTAGCGAGCGAGCAGTACTTC
CASSPGLASEQYF
>TRBV7-9|-|-|TRBJ1-1
TGTGCCAGCAGCTTTAGATACGGTCCCGGGGACACTGAAGCTTTCTTT
CASSFRYGPGDTEAFF
>TRBV27|few|TRBD1|TRBJ1-2
TGTGCCAGCAGTCGGGACAGGGAATCGAACTATGGCTACACCTTC
CASSRDRESNYGYTF
>TRBV4-1|few|TRBD2|TRBJ2-7
TGCGCCAGCAGCCAAGATGGGTTTCTAGCGGGGTCCTACGAGCAGTACTTC
CASSQDGFLAGSYEQYF
>TRBV2|-|-|TRBJ1-6
TGTGCCAGCATACTAGAGATTAGCTCCTATAATTCACCCCTCCACTTT
CASILEISSYNSPLHF
>TRBV5-1|-|-|TRBJ1-1
TGCGCCAGCAGCTTGCCTTTCGGCCAGGGACGGATGAACACTGAAGCTTTCTTT
CASSLPFGQGRMNTEAFF
>TRBV7-9|-|TRBD2|TRBJ2-1
TGTGCTATCCCCAGGCGGGGGGGTTCCTACAATGAGCAGTTCTTC
CAIPRRGGSYNEQFF
>TRBV7-9|-|-|TRBJ2-5
TGTGCCAACAGCCCTCGACTAATAGAGACCCAGTACTTC
CANSPRLIETQYF
>TRBV29-1|-|-|TRBJ2-3
TGCAGCGTGAACGCAGGGACAGATACGCAGTATTTT
CSVNAGTDTQYF
>TRBV11-2|-|-|TRBJ1-2
TGTGCCAGCAGCTTAGAGGGGAAAAAGCAAGATGGCTACACCTTC
CASSLEGKKQDGYTF
>TRBV3-1|once|TRBD2|TRBJ2-3
TGTGCCAGCAGCCCGCTCCGGACTAGCGGGGGGGACACAGATACGCAGTATTTT
CASSPLRTSGGDTDTQYF
>TRBV6-5|few|-|TRBJ1-2
TGTGCCAGCAGTTACTCGGGGTCAGGGAGTAACTATGGCTACACCTTC
CASSYSGSGSNYGYTF
>TRBV7-2|few|-|TRBJ2-1
TGTGCCAGCAGCCAATCTAGGATCACAGGCAATGAGCAGTTCTTC
CASSQSRITGNEQFF
>TRBV20-1|-|-|TRBJ2-4
TGCAGTGCTACCTCGGCACGCCTTGGGGACATTCAGTACTTC
CSATSARLGDIQYF
>TRBV11-2|-|TRBD1|TRBJ2-7
TGTGCCAGCAGCTTAAAGGGAACAGGGGGCTACGAGCAGTACTTC
CASSLKGTGGYEQYF
>TRBV15|-|TRBD1|TRBJ2-1
TGTGCCACCAGCACCGACAGGGGGGGGAATGAGCAGTTCTTC
CATSTDRGGNEQFF
>TRBV5-1|-|TRBD2|TRBJ2-1
TGCGCCAGCAGCTTGGAACTAGCGGGATGGAATGAGCAGTTCTTC
CASSLELAGWNEQFF
>TRBV7-2|few|-|TRBJ2-3
TGTGCCAGCAGCTTAGACTCGACCCAGGGTACGCAGTATTTT
CASSLDSTQGTQYF